These 13 T cell receptor beta chains were sequenced from one sample in a study of blood T cell repertoires in COVID-19. Using immunoSEQ multiplex PCR, the repertoire was profiled, and TCRdb retains in-frame clones only, with some absent. The sample carries some 280,000 clones, around four fifths recorded once. The sequencing input was peripheral blood. These TCRs come from a woman aged 50 to 60 with active or convalescent COVID-19.

V usage is TRBV7-8 and J usage is TRBJ2-7, with 8 positions matching TRBD2. Germline V CDR1 and CDR2: SGHVS, FQNEAQ. V dropped 5 bases and J dropped 6; count of bases not matched to a gene: 12. The CDR3 spans 15 residues. The CDR3 nucleotides are TGTGCCAGCAGCAACTCCCTAGCGGGTTTAAGCGAGCAGTACTTC. It encodes CASSNSLAGLSEQYF. The full variable domain, completed using reference TRBV7-8 and TRBJ2-7, is GAGVSQSPRYKVAKRGQDVALRCDPISGHVSLFWYQQALGQGPEFLTYFQNEAQLDKSGLPSDRFFAERPEGSVSTLKIQRTQQEDSAVYLCASSNSLAGLSEQYFGPGTRLTVT.

The V call is TRBV4-1, the J call TRBJ2-1; 7 bases fit TRBD1. The CDR3 has 16 residues. Unmatched junction bases numbered 12, after V lost 4 bases and J lost 6 bases. From germline, CDR1 is MGHRA and CDR2 YSYEKL. CDR3 sequence reads: CASSPPGQAGRNEQFF. CDR3 DNA sequence: TGCGCCAGCAGCCCACCAGGACAGGCCGGTCGCAATGAGCAGTTCTTC.

V usage is TRBV2 and J usage is TRBJ1-5, with 8 bases fitting TRBD1. Losses at the gene ends were 7 bases for V and 7 bases for J; bases not matched to a gene: 6. The V gene's germline CDR1 is SNHLY and CDR2 FYNNEI. The CDR3 runs 13 residues. For the CDR3, the DNA is TGTGCCAGCACCGCTGACAGGGGCCAGCCCCAGCATTTT. As protein: CASTADRGQPQHF.

The V and J genes are TRBV6-2 or TRBV6-3 and TRBJ2-3, with 16 bases lining up with TRBD2. The CDR3 is made up of 18 amino acids. Germline loops: CDR1 MNHEY, CDR2 SVGEGT. J lost 6 bases, V lost 2 bases, and 8 bases had no gene match. CDR3 DNA: TGTGCCAGCAGTTACCCGAGGGGGACTAGCGGGAGGGCTGATACGCAGTATTTT. Amino acid sequence: CASSYPRGTSGRADTQYF.

The rearrangement uses TRBV7-9 and TRBJ1-1, with D possibly matching TRBD1 (5 bases). This CDR3 comprises 13 residues. V was clipped by 5 bases and J by 4 bases, with 11 bases between them. Germline values: CDR1 SEHNR, CDR2 FQNEAQ (reference sequence). CDR3 residues: CASSLFQGTEAFF. The CDR3 DNA sequence: TGTGCCAGCAGCCTTTTTCAGGGCACTGAAGCTTTCTTT.

The chain couples TRBV27 to TRBJ2-1; a weak D match, TRBD2 (6 bases). The CDR3 runs to 15 residues. V lost 2 bases, J lost 0 bases, and 8 bases lay in between. Germline loops: CDR1 MNHEY, CDR2 SMNVEV (reference sequence). The CDR3 region has the DNA TGTGCCAGCAGTTTACGCGGGGCCTCCTACAATGAGCAGTTCTTC. Its translation is CASSLRGASYNEQFF.

This sequence joins TRBV5-1 and TRBJ2-7; D possibly corresponds to TRBD2 (5 bases). The V end was cut by 2 bases, the J end by 6 bases, with 15 bases between. Germline V gene lookup returns CDR1 SGHRS and CDR2 YFSETQ. CDR3 length: 14 residues. The CDR3 coding sequence is TGCGCCAGCAGCTTTACACATACGAGGGCCGAGCAGTACTTC. Its protein product is CASSFTHTRAEQYF.

This sequence joins TRBV6-1 and TRBJ2-1, with 11 bases aligning to TRBD2. J lost 0 bases, V lost 3 bases, and 10 bases had no gene match. The CDR3 sequence is 19 residues long. Germline V CDR1 and CDR2: MNHNS, SASEGT. CDR3 DNA sequence: TGTGCCAGCAGTGAGATTGGGACTAGCGGAGTAAGCTCCTACAATGAGCAGTTCTTC. Protein: CASSEIGTSGVSSYNEQFF.

V usage is TRBV7-9 and J usage is TRBJ2-4; 9 bases align to TRBD2. The V gene end was trimmed by 5 bases and the J gene end by 0 bases; junction bases not matched to a gene: 5. Germline CDR1 reads SEHNR; CDR2 reads FQNEAQ (reference sequence). This CDR3 contains 16 residues. The CDR3 DNA follows: TGTGCCAGCAGCCCGCGGGAGGGGGAAGCCAAAAACATTCAGTACTTC. This gives the protein CASSPREGEAKNIQYF.

The chain's CDR3 is CASSPWDRSSGNTIYF. The CDR3 nucleotides read TGTGCCAGCAGCCCGTGGGACAGATCCTCTGGAAACACCATATATTTT. The V and J genes are TRBV6-6 and TRBJ1-3; 7 bases line up with TRBD1. This CDR3 has 16 residues. Germline CDR1 is MNHNY and CDR2 is SVGAGI (reference sequence). The ends lost 6 bases at V and 0 bases at J; junction bases unmatched: 8.

The chain recombines TRBV6-2 or TRBV6-3 with TRBJ2-4; weak D call: TRBD1 (6 bases). This CDR3 has 14 residues. Germline CDR1 reads MNHEY; CDR2 reads SVGEGT. Between the trimmed V and J ends, which lost 2 bases and 12 bases, there was a span of 17 bases. DNA of the CDR3: TGTGCCAGCAGTTACCGGGGACACCTAGGGGCTCAGTACTTC. Translated: CASSYRGHLGAQYF.

This chain uses TRBV6-5 with TRBJ2-5, with 12 bases that match TRBD2. This CDR3 has 14 residues. Germline V gene data show CDR1 as MNHEY and CDR2 as SVGAGI. The V and J ends lost 8 bases and 4 bases, in that order; junction bases with no gene match: 5. CDR3 nucleotides: TGTGCCAGCGGACCACTAGCGGGAGGAGAGACCCAGTACTTC. Protein sequence: CASGPLAGGETQYF.

This clone has just one count. The V and J genes are TRBV7-9 and TRBJ1-5; TRBD1 is a possible D gene (5 bases). Germline V gene lookup returns CDR1 SEHNR and CDR2 FQNEAQ (reference sequence). V was cut by 8 bases and J by 4 bases, with 12 bases left in between. CDR3 length: 13 amino acids. The chain's CDR3 is CASQPQGNQPQHF. As DNA, the CDR3 is TGTGCCAGCCAACCCCAGGGTAATCAGCCCCAGCATTTT.